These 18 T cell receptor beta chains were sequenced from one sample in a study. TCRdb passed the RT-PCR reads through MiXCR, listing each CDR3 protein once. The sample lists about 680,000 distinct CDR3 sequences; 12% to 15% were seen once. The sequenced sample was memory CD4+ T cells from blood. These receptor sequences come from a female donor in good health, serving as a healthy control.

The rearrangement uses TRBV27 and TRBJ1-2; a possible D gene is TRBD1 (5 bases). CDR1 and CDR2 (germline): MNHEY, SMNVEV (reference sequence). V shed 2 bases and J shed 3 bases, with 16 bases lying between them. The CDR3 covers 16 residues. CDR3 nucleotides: TGTGCCAGCAGTTTAGGGGCAGCGAGAACCCACTATGGCTACACCTTC. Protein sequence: CASSLGAARTHYGYTF.

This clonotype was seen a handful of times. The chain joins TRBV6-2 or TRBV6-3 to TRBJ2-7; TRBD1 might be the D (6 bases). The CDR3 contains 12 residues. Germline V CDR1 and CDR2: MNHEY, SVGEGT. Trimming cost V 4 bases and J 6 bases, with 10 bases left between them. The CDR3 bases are TGTGCCAGCAGTTCACAGGGCAGCGAGCAGTACTTC. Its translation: CASSSQGSEQYF.

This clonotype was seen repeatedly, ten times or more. The CDR3: CASTPGPYNEQFF. CDR3 DNA: TGTGCCAGCACCCCGGGACCCTACAATGAGCAGTTCTTC. The chain employs TRBV6-1 and TRBJ2-1; D is possibly TRBD1 or TRBD2 (5 bases each). This CDR3 comprises 13 residues. CDR1 and CDR2 from the germline V gene are MNHNS and SASEGT. Trimming removed 7 bases at V and 2 bases at J, with 9 bases between.

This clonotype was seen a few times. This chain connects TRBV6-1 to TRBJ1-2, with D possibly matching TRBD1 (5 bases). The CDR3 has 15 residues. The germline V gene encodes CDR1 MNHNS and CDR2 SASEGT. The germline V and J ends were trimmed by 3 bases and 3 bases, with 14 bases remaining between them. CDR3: CASSDHRRGDYGYTF. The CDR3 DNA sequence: TGTGCCAGCAGTGATCACAGGAGGGGAGACTATGGCTACACCTTC.

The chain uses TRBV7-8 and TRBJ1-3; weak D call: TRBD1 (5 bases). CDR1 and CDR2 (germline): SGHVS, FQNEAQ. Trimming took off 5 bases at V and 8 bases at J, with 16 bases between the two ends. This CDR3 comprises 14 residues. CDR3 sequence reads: CASSQRDGLDTIYF. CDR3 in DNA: TGTGCCAGCAGCCAACGGGACGGTTTGGACACCATATATTTT.

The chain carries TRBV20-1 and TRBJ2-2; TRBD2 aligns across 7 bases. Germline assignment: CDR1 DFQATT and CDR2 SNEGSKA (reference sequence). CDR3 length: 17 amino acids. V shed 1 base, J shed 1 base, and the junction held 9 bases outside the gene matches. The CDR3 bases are TGCAGTGCTAGAGGTCGGGGGGTTATATTGAACACCGGGGAGCTGTTTTTT. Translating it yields CSARGRGVILNTGELFF.

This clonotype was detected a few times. Here the CDR3 DNA reads TGTGCCAGCAGCCAAGGAAGGGGCGAAGGGTGGATGAGCAATCAGCCCCAGCATTTT. This encodes CASSQGRGEGWMSNQPQHF. The chain uses TRBV6-2 or TRBV6-3 and TRBJ1-5, with D possibly being TRBD1 (5 bases). CDR1 is MNHEY and CDR2 is SVGEGT in the germline V gene. There are 19 residues in the CDR3. Trimming stripped 6 bases from V and 1 base from J, with 25 bases between.

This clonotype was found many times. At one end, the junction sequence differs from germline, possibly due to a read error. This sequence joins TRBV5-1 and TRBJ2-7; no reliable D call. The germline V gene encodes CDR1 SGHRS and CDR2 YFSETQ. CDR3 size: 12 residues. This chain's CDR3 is CASSLPSYEQYF. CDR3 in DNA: TGTGCCAGCAGCCTCCCATCCTACGAGCAGTACTTC.

The CDR3 coding sequence is TGTGCCAGCAGCTTTGGGTACCAAGAGACCCAGTACTTC. Translating gives CASSFGYQETQYF. The chain employs TRBV11-1 and TRBJ2-5; D gene uncertain. The CDR3 runs 13 residues. In germline, CDR1 is SGHAT, CDR2 FQDESV (reference sequence). Deletions cut 3 bases from V and 0 bases from J, with 5 bases between. Using reference TRBV11-1 and TRBJ2-5 for the parts outside the CDR3, the full variable domain is EAEVAQSPRYKITEKSQAVAFWCDPISGHATLYWYRQILGQGPELLVQFQDESVVDDSQLPKDRFSAERLKGVDSTLKIQPAELGDSAMYLCASSFGYQETQYFGPGTRLLVL.

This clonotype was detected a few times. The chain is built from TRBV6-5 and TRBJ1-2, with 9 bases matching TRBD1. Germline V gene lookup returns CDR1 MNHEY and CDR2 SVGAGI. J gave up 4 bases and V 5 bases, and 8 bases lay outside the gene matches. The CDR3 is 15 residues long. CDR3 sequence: CASSPTTGGVYGYTF. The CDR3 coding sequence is TGTGCCAGCAGTCCGACGACAGGGGGAGTCTATGGCTACACCTTC.

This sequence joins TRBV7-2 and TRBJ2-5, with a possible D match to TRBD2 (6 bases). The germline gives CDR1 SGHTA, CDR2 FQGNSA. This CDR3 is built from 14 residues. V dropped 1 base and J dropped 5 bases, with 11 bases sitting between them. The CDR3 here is CASSLGLVPETQYF. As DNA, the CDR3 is TGTGCCAGCAGCTTAGGACTAGTCCCGGAGACCCAGTACTTC.

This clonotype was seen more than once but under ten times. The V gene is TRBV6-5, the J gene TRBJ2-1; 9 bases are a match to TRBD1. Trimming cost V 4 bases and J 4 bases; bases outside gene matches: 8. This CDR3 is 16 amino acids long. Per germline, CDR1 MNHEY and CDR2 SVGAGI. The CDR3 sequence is CASSSSLTGGYNEQFF. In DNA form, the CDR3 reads TGTGCCAGCAGTTCTTCCTTGACAGGGGGTTACAATGAGCAGTTCTTC.

The CDR3 DNA is TGTGCCAGCAGTCCCTCGGGACTAGCGGGACAGACCCAGTACTTC. This sequence encodes CASSPSGLAGQTQYF. The gene calls are TRBV27 and TRBJ2-5; 13 bases map to TRBD2. The CDR3 sequence is 15 residues long. Germline CDR1 reads MNHEY; CDR2 reads SMNVEV (reference sequence). V was clipped by 5 bases and J by 6 bases; unmatched bases: 6.

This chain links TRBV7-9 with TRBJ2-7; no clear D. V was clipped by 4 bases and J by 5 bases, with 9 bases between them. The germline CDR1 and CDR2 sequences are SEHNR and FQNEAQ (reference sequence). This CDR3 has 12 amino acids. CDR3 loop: CASSSNTNEQYF. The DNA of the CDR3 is TGTGCCAGCAGCTCTAATACGAACGAGCAGTACTTC.

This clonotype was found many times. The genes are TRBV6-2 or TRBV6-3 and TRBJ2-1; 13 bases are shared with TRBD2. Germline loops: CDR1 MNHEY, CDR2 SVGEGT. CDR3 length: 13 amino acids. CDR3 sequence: CVSGGLAGEEQFF. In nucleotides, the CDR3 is TGTGTCTCGGGAGGACTAGCGGGAGAAGAGCAGTTCTTC.

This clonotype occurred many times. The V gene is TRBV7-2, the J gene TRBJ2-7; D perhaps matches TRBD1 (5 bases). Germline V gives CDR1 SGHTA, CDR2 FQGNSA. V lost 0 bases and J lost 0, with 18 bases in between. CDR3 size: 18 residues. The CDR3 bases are TGTGCCAGCAGCTTAGCGCAAGTTGGGCGACAGAGCTCCTACGAGCAGTACTTC. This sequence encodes CASSLAQVGRQSSYEQYF. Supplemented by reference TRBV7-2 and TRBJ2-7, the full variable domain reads GAGVSQSPSNKVTEKGKDVELRCDPISGHTALYWYRQSLGQGLEFLIYFQGNSAPDKSGLPSDRFSAERTGGSVSTLTIQRTQQEDSAVYLCASSLAQVGRQSSYEQYFGPGTRLTVT.

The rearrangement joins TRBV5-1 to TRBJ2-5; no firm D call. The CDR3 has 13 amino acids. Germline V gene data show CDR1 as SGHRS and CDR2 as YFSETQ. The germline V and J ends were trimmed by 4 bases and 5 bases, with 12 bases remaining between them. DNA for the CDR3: TGCGCCAGCAGCCGGTCCAGTGAGGAGACCCAGTACTTC. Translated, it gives CASSRSSEETQYF. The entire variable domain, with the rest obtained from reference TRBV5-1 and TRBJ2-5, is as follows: KAGVTQTPRYLIKTRGQQVTLSCSPISGHRSVSWYQQTPGQGLQFLFEYFSETQRNKGNFPGRFSGRQFSNSRSEMNVSTLELGDSALYLCASSRSSEETQYFGPGTRLLVL.

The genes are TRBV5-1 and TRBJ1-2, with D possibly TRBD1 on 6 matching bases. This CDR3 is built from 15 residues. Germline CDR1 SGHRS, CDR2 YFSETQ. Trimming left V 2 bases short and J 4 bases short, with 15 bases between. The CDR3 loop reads CASSLGQNLLYGYTF. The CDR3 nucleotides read TGCGCCAGCAGCTTAGGACAGAACCTTCTCTATGGCTACACCTTC.